A single TCR beta chain is shown here with its context. Its antigen remains unknown. Unfractionated PBMC were spiked with known numbers of KT2 clone cells. Different KT2-to-PBMC ratios were created with a constant PBMC count. This record belongs to a study of quantifying T cell responses using KT2 cells. For the study at large: RNA was reverse transcribed with TCR alpha and beta constant-region primers. The second PCR ran as a qPCR until a predetermined fluorescence threshold was reached.

Overall study findings and caveats: Counts of KT2 alpha and beta sequences rose linearly with the number of KT2 cells added.

A single-stranded UMI oligo with SP2 sequence was ligated to cDNA 3' ends. The first PCR ran approximately 4 cycles with an equimolar RC1.1 and RC1.2 beta primer mix. Using its own MiXCR run on the UMI-ligation and nested PCR reads, TCRdb lists one record per CDR3 protein. The table includes about 33,000 distinct CDR3 sequences, about a tenth detected once. Material: PBMCs spiked with cells of the T cell clone KT2. The TCR originated in a human donor.

As DNA, the CDR3 is TGTGCCAGCAGTTTAGTGGGGACTGGTGCGTTCAAAGAGACCCAGTACTTC. This gives the protein CASSLVGTGAFKETQYF. The V call is TRBV12-3 or TRBV12-4, the J call TRBJ2-5; a weak D match, TRBD2 (6 bases). CDR3 length: 17 residues. V was cut by 1 base and J by 3 bases, with 18 bases left in between.